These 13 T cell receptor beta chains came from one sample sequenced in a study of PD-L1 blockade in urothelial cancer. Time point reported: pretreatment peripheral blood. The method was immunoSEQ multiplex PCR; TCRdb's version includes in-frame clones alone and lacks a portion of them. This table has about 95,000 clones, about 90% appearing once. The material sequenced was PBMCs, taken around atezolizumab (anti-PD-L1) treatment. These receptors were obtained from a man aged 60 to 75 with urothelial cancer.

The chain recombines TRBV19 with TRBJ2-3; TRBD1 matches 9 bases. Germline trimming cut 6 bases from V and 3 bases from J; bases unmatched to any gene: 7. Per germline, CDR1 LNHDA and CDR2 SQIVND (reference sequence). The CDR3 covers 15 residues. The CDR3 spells CASRGTDRGTDTQYF. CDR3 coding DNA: TGTGCCAGTAGAGGCACGGACAGGGGAACAGATACGCAGTATTTT.

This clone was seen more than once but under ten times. As DNA, the CDR3 is TGCGCCAGCAGCCAAGATTCAGGGACTGGGGCCAACGTCCTGACTTTC. This codes for CASSQDSGTGANVLTF. The chain uses TRBV4-3 and TRBJ2-6; possible D gene TRBD1, 5 bases. The CDR3 totals 16 residues. Germline lookup yields CDR1 LGHNA and CDR2 YSLEER. The V end lost 0 bases, the J end lost 2 bases, and 8 bases lay between the germline ends.

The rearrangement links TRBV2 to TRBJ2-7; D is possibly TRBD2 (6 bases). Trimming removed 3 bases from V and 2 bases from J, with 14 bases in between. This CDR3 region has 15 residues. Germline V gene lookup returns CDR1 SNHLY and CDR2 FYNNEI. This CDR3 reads CASSDGPGGPYEQYF. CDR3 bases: TGTGCCAGCAGTGATGGCCCCGGAGGGCCCTACGAGCAGTACTTC.

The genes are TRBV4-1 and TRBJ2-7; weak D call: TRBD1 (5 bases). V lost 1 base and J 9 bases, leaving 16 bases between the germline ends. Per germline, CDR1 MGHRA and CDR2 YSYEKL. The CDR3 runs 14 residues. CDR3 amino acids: CASSQGQNRQGQYF. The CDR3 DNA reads TGCGCCAGCAGCCAAGGTCAAAATAGGCAGGGGCAGTACTTC.

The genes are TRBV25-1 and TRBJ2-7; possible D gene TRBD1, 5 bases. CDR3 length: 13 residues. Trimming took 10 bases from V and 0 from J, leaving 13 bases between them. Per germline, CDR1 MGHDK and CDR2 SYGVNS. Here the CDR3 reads CATNFDSSYEQYF. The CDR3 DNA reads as TGTGCCACAAATTTCGACAGCTCCTACGAGCAGTACTTC.

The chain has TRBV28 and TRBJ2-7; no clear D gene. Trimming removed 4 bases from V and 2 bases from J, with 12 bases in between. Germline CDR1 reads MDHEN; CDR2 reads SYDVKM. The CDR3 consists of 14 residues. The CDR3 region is CASSSSYFTYEQYF. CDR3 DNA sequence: TGTGCCAGCAGTTCCTCCTATTTCACCTACGAGCAGTACTTC.

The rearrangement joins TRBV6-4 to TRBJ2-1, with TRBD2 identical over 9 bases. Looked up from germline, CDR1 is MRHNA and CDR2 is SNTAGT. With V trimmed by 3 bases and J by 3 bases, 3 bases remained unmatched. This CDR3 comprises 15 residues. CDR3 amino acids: CASSEISGSYNEQFF. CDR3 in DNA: TGTGCCAGCAGTGAGATTAGCGGGAGCTACAATGAGCAGTTCTTC.

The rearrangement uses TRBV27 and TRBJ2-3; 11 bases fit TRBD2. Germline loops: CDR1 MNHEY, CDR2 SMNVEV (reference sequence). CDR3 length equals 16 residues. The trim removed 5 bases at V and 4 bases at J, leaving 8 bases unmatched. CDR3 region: CASSPKLAGDPDTQYF. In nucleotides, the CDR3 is TGTGCCAGCAGTCCAAAACTAGCGGGAGACCCAGATACGCAGTATTTT.

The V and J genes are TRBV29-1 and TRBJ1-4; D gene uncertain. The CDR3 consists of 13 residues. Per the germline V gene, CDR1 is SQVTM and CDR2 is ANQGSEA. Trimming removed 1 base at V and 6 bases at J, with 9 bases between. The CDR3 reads CSVEAGEDEKLFF. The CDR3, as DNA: TGCAGCGTTGAAGCCGGGGAAGATGAAAAACTGTTTTTT.

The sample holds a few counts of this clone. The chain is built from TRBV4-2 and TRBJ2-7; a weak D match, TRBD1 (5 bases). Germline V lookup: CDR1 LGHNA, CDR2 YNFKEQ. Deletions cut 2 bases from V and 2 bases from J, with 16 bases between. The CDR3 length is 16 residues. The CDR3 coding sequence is TGTGCCAGCAGCCAACAAGAGACAGACAGAACCTACGAGCAGTACTTC. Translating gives CASSQQETDRTYEQYF.

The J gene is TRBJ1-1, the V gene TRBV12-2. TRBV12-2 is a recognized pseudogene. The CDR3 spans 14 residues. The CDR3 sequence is CASRLGEGWRGAFF. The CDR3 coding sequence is TGTGCAAGTCGCTTAGGGGAAGGGTGGAGGGGAGCTTTCTTT.

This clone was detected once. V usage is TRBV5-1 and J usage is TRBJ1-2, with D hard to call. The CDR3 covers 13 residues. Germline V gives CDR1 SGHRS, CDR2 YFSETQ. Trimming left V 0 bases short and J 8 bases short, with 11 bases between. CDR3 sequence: CASSLAAGWGYTF. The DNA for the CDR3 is TGCGCCAGCAGCTTGGCCGCCGGTTGGGGCTACACCTTC.

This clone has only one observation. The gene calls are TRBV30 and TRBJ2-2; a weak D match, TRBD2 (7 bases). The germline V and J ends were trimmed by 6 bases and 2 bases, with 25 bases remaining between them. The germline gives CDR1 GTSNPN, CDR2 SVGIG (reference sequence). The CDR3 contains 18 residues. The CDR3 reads CACTLGRRGGGNTGELFF. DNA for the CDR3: TGTGCCTGCACCCTCGGTCGGAGGGGAGGGGGTAACACCGGGGAGCTGTTTTTT.